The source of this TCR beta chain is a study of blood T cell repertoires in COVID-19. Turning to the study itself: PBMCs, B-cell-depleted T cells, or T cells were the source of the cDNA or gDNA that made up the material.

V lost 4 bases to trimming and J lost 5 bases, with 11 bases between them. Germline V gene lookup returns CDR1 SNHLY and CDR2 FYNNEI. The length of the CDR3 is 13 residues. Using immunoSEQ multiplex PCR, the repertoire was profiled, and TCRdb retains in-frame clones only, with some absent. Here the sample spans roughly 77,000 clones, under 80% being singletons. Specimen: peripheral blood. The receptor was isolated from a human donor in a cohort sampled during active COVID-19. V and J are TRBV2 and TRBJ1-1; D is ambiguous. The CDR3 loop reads CASSVRPGTEAFF. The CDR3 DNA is TGTGCCAGCAGTGTTAGACCGGGGACTGAAGCTTTCTTT. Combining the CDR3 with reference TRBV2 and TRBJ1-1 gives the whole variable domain EPEVTQTPSHQVTQMGQEVILRCVPISNHLYFYWYRQILGQKVEFLVSFYNNEISEKSEIFDDQFSVERPDGSNFTLKIRSTKLEDSAMYFCASSVRPGTEAFFGQGTRLTVV.